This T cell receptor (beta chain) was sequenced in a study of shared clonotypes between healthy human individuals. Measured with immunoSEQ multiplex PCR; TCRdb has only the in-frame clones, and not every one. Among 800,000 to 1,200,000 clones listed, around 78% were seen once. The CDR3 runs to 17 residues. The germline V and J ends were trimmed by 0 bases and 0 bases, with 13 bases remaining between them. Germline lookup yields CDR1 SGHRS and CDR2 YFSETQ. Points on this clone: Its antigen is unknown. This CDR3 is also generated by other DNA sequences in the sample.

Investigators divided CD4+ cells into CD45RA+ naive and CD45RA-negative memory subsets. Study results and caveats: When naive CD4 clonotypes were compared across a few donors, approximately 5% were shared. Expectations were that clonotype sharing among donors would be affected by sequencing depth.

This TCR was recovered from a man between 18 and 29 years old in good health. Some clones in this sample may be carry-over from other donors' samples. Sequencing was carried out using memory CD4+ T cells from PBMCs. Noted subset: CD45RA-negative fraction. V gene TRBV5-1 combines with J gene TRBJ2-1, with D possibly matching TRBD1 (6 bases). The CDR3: CASSLVAGASSYNEQFF. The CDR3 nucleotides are TGCGCCAGCAGCTTGGTGGCAGGGGCTAGCTCCTACAATGAGCAGTTCTTC.